The text below deals with one T cell receptor beta chain. What it binds is unknown. PCR was performed a second time for about 7 to 12 cycles using a sample-barcoded 5' primer and a J-beta primer mix. TCRdb passed the 5' RACE reads through MiXCR, listing each CDR3 protein once. The data hold around 2 million distinct CDR3 sequences, with about two fifths observed a single time. This CDR3 spans 14 amino acids. Germline-derived CDR1 and CDR2 are SEHNR and FQNEAQ (reference sequence). Donors ranged from 6 to 90 years old and were healthy Caucasians in Russia. Each donor gave around 9.6 milliliters of peripheral blood. This sample was included in a study of blood T cells in healthy people across ages. Study-wide results and caveats: Diversity of TCR beta per million T cells declined in a roughly linear way with age. Unsorted PBMCs prevented conclusive naive versus antigen-experienced comparison.

The receptor was derived from a human donor in good health. Sequences were obtained from blood. V gene TRBV7-9 combines with J gene TRBJ2-4, with 8 bases fitting TRBD1. The DNA matches TRBJ2-7 better at its end, which makes the J call doubtful. The CDR3 loop reads CASSAPDRGYEQYF. The CDR3 DNA follows: TGTGCCAGCAGCGCCCCCGACAGGGGTTACGAGCAGTACTTC.